Presented here are 12 T cell receptor beta chains from one specimen sequenced in a study of cytomegalovirus exposure and HLA in healthy donors. Researchers ran the PCR with 60 Vbeta and 13 Jbeta primers. This table comes from immunoSEQ multiplex PCR, and its TCRdb copy is limited to in-frame clones, with some not included. Of roughly 57,000 clones in the sample, approximately 84% were seen once. Sequenced material: PBMCs. The receptors stem from a man in his forties or fifties in good health and CMV-seronegative.

The gene calls are TRBV7-3 and TRBJ1-1; TRBD1 matches 11 bases. This CDR3 has 14 residues. Germline lookup yields CDR1 SGHTA and CDR2 FQGTGA. V shed 4 bases and J 5 bases; nucleotides not matched to a gene: 3. CDR3 in amino acids: CASSSGTGGTEAFF. CDR3 sequence (DNA): TGTGCCAGCAGCTCCGGGACAGGGGGAACTGAAGCTTTCTTT.

The chain joins TRBV5-6 to TRBJ2-7; 7 nucleotides align to TRBD1. This CDR3 contains 17 residues. Germline V gene data show CDR1 as SGHDT and CDR2 as YYEEEE. Losses at the gene ends were 1 base for V and 2 bases for J; bases not matched to a gene: 12. This CDR3 reads CASSLRFTTGWAYEQYF. DNA for the CDR3: TGTGCCAGCAGCTTGAGGTTTACGACAGGGTGGGCCTACGAGCAGTACTTC.

This chain connects TRBV29-1 to TRBJ2-7; D perhaps matches TRBD1 (5 bases). The CDR3 sequence is 14 residues long. Germline CDR1 and CDR2: SQVTM and ANQGSEA. Between the trimmed V and J ends, which lost 3 bases and 2 bases, there was a span of 14 bases. The CDR3 reads CSVEITGATYEQYF. The CDR3 DNA reads TGCAGCGTTGAGATAACAGGTGCCACCTACGAGCAGTACTTC.

The rearrangement joins TRBV7-6 to TRBJ2-2; D unresolved. The germline V and J ends were trimmed by 0 bases and 4 bases, with 9 bases remaining between them. CDR1 SGHVS and CDR2 FNYEAQ come from the germline V gene. This CDR3 contains 15 residues. In DNA form, the CDR3 reads TGTGCCAGCAGCTTAGCCGCGCAAAGCACCGGGGAGCTGTTTTTT. Encoded protein: CASSLAAQSTGELFF.

V is TRBV5-1 and J is TRBJ2-7; D call uncertain. The CDR3 is 14 residues long. Germline V gene data show CDR1 as SGHRS and CDR2 as YFSETQ. V gave up 2 bases and J gave up 2 bases, with 11 bases separating them. The chain's CDR3 is CASSLSTRPYEQYF. DNA for the CDR3: TGCGCCAGCAGCTTATCCACTCGTCCCTACGAGCAGTACTTC.

This clone was counted a single time. This chain uses TRBV7-2 with TRBJ1-5; 9 bases agree with TRBD1. This CDR3 spans 14 amino acids. V lost 4 bases to trimming and J lost 6 bases; unmatched junction nucleotides: 4. The germline V gene encodes CDR1 SGHTA and CDR2 FQGNSA. CDR3 in amino acids: CASSSNRGPQPQHF. DNA for the CDR3: TGTGCCAGCAGCTCAAACAGGGGGCCTCAGCCCCAGCATTTT.

As concerns this clone: This sample also contains other DNA sequences that code for the same CDR3. This chain connects TRBV7-3 to TRBJ1-6; D perhaps matches TRBD1 (6 bases). Per the germline V gene, CDR1 is SGHTA and CDR2 is FQGTGA. There are 14 residues in the CDR3. V was pared by 8 bases and J by 13 bases, with 21 bases between. The CDR3 DNA is TGTGCCAGCGGTATGAGACAGGTAGGATCGCCCCTCCACTTT. Translated: CASGMRQVGSPLHF.

V gene TRBV6-5 combines with J gene TRBJ2-7; a possible D gene is TRBD2 (6 bases). This CDR3 comprises 16 residues. Germline-derived CDR1 and CDR2 are MNHEY and SVGAGI. V was shortened by 0 bases and J by 0 bases, with 12 bases between the two germline ends. CDR3 sequence: CASSYSGGEASYEQYF. CDR3 DNA sequence: TGTGCCAGCAGTTACTCGGGGGGAGAAGCCTCCTACGAGCAGTACTTC.

V gene TRBV11-3 combines with J gene TRBJ2-7; 8 bases line up with TRBD1. V was pared by 5 bases and J by 2 bases, with 5 bases of the junction left unmatched. Germline CDR1 and CDR2: SGHNT and YENEEA. The length of the CDR3 is 14 residues. CDR3 loop: CASSPRTGTYEQYF. CDR3 DNA sequence: TGTGCCAGCAGCCCCCGGACAGGGACCTACGAGCAGTACTTC.

This sequence joins TRBV6-4 and TRBJ2-3, with 9 nucleotides matching TRBD1. The CDR3 loop spans 15 amino acids. Germline V CDR1 and CDR2: MRHNA, SNTAGT. After removal of 4 bases from V and 3 bases from J, the junction contained 5 bases not matched to a gene. The CDR3: CASSAGQGTTDTQYF. DNA of the CDR3: TGTGCCAGCAGTGCGGGACAGGGTACGACAGATACGCAGTATTTT.

V gene TRBV4-3 combines with J gene TRBJ1-6; D is undetermined. Germline V gives CDR1 LGHNA, CDR2 YSLEER. Deletions cut 1 base from V and 9 bases from J, with 7 bases between. This CDR3 has 13 residues. In nucleotides, the CDR3 is TGCGCCAGCAGCCAAGTTGGGAGTTCACCCCTCCACTTT. Protein product: CASSQVGSSPLHF.

The chain combines TRBV18 with TRBJ1-2; 11 bases map to TRBD1. Germline CDR1 KGHSH, CDR2 LQKENI. The V gene end was trimmed by 4 bases and the J gene end by 7 bases; junction bases not matched to a gene: 14. The CDR3 has 17 residues. This chain's CDR3 is CASSLRTGGQFKIGYTF. The CDR3 coding sequence is TGTGCCAGCTCACTACGGACAGGGGGCCAATTTAAAATTGGCTACACCTTC.